This T cell receptor beta chain comes out of a study of blood T cells in healthy people across ages. A sample-barcoded 5' primer and a J-beta primer mix were used in a second PCR of roughly 7 to 11 cycles. TCRdb called the 5' RACE reads again in MiXCR, with one record for every CDR3 protein. The sample has some 850,000 distinct CDR3 sequences, under 30% seen once; the top ten hold around 2.9%. The CDR3 has 14 residues. The ends were cut back, 4 bases at V and 4 bases at J, with 13 bases in the middle. The germline V gene has CDR1 PRHDT and CDR2 FYEKMQ (reference sequence). This clonotype was found a few times. A further study also used this sample, focusing on T cells of mothers and their children.

The source of this sequence is a boy younger than 18 in good health. The J gene is TRBJ1-1, the V gene TRBV13; tentatively, D is TRBD1 (5 bases). The sample was blood. The CDR3 DNA sequence: TGTGCCAGCAGCTCAGGCGAGGGGAGCACTGAAGCTTTCTTT. It yields the protein CASSSGEGSTEAFF.